This is a list of T cell receptor beta chains from one sample in a study of blood T cells in healthy people across ages. Each CDR3 protein gets one entry after TCRdb re-called the 5' RACE reads with MiXCR. The data show hundreds of thousands of distinct CDR3 sequences, with more than 55% seen just once and around 24% held by the top ten. Sequencing was performed on blood. These receptors were taken from a man aged 35 to 55 in good health. Both conserved end residues are part of each CDR3. The order of the fields is CDR3 protein, CDR3 DNA, V gene, J gene, clone size, D gene. A D gene is named only where the DNA matches it firmly. Expanded clones get a size class; other rows say once, few or many, or leave the size out.

CASSVTTSATYGYTF,TGTGCCAGCAGCGTAACGACCTCGGCTACCTATGGCTACACCTTC,TRBV9,TRBJ1-2,-,-
CASSQDLAGSYEQYF,TGTGCCAGCAGCCAAGATCTAGCGGGATCCTACGAGCAGTACTTC,TRBV3-1,TRBJ2-7,-,TRBD2
CSFRGGTGGNYGYTF,TGCAGTTTTAGAGGGGGAACAGGGGGAAACTATGGCTACACCTTC,TRBV20-1,TRBJ1-2,-,TRBD1
CAISTGTDSYNEQYF,TGTGCCATCAGTACCGGGACAGACTCCTACAATGAGCAGTACTTC,TRBV10-3,TRBJ2-7,-,TRBD1
CASSLNLDGFYEQYF,TGTGCCAGCAGTTTAAATCTGGACGGATTCTACGAGCAGTACTTC,TRBV27,TRBJ2-7,-,-
CASSLRLQTGSAHNEQYF,TGCGCCAGCAGCTTGCGGCTCCAGACAGGGAGCGCACACAATGAGCAGTACTTC,TRBV5-1,TRBJ2-7,-,TRBD1
CASRAGGNYGYTF,TGTGCCAGCAGGGCAGGGGGTAACTATGGCTACACCTTC,TRBV27,TRBJ1-2,-,TRBD1
CASSQERSSGTYEQYF,TGTGCCAGCAGCCAAGAGAGGTCTAGCGGGACGTACGAGCAGTACTTC,TRBV4-2,TRBJ2-7,few,TRBD2
CSVQKDHLTDTQYF,TGCAGCGTGCAAAAGGACCACCTCACAGATACGCAGTATTTT,TRBV29-1,TRBJ2-3,-,-
CASSQTRQDTIQETQYF,TGTGCCAGCAGCCAAACCCGGCAGGATACAATCCAAGAGACCCAGTACTTC,TRBV3-1,TRBJ2-5,-,-
CASSLGAGLVYEQYF,TGTGCCAGCAGTTTAGGGGCAGGCCTAGTCTACGAGCAGTACTTC,TRBV27,TRBJ2-7,-,-
CASSFAVGGYNEQFF,TGCGCCAGCAGCTTTGCGGTAGGTGGGTACAATGAGCAGTTCTTC,TRBV5-1,TRBJ2-1,few,-
CASSFLPRTDTQYF,TGTGCCAGCAGTTTCCTCCCTCGCACAGATACGCAGTATTTT,TRBV28,TRBJ2-3,-,-
CATVGTGAGDTQYF,TGTGCCACCGTTGGGACAGGCGCGGGAGATACGCAGTATTTT,TRBV24-1,TRBJ2-3,-,TRBD1
CASSSQGGILYGYTF,TGTGCCAGCAGTTCACAGGGGGGAATCCTCTATGGCTACACCTTC,TRBV27,TRBJ1-2,-,TRBD1
CASSANIAGAIDTQYF,TGTGCCAGCAGCGCCAACATAGCGGGAGCGATAGATACGCAGTATTTT,TRBV9,TRBJ2-3,once,TRBD2
CASSRPGLGIYEQYF,TGTGCCAGCAGCCGACCGGGCCTCGGGATCTACGAGCAGTATTTC,TRBV6-2/TRBV6-3,TRBJ2-7,-,-
CASTVTTYSYEQYF,TGCGCCAGCACCGTCACTACTTACTCCTACGAGCAGTACTTC,TRBV5-1,TRBJ2-7,-,-
CSARDPGAGYGANVLTF,TGCAGTGCTAGAGATCCAGGGGCAGGTTATGGGGCCAACGTCCTGACTTTC,TRBV20-1,TRBJ2-6,-,-
CASSQPLAGGPYNEQFF,TGCGCCAGCAGCCAGCCTCTAGCGGGAGGACCCTACAATGAGCAGTTCTTC,TRBV4-1,TRBJ2-1,-,TRBD2
CSAGPGGNGYTF,TGCAGTGCTGGGCCAGGGGGCAATGGCTACACCTTC,TRBV20-1,TRBJ1-2,few,TRBD1
CASSPWTGGGSGANVLTF,TGTGCCAGCAGCCCCTGGACAGGGGGAGGCTCTGGGGCCAACGTCCTGACTTTC,TRBV7-2,TRBJ2-6,few,TRBD1
CASSEYGYGYTF,TGTGCCAGCAGTGAATATGGATATGGCTACACCTTC,TRBV25-1,TRBJ1-2,few,-
CASQTQGALPETQYF,TGTGCCAGCCAGACCCAGGGGGCGCTTCCAGAGACCCAGTACTTC,TRBV7-2,TRBJ2-5,-,TRBD1
CAISESGVKGTDTQYF,TGTGCCATCAGTGAATCCGGGGTAAAGGGCACAGATACGCAGTATTTT,TRBV10-3,TRBJ2-3,-,-
CASRRESGTNTGELFF,TGCGCCAGCAGGAGGGAAAGCGGGACGAACACCGGGGAGCTGTTTTTT,TRBV5-1,TRBJ2-2,-,TRBD2
CASSPGQEFNEQFF,TGTGCCAGCAGTCCCGGACAGGAATTCAATGAGCAGTTCTTC,TRBV28,TRBJ2-1,-,TRBD1
CASSSDRLRDSPPHF,TGTGCCAGCAGCTCGGACAGACTTAGGGACTCACCCCCCCACTTT,TRBV7-2,TRBJ1-6,-,-
CASSAMGPTYEQYF,TGTGCCAGCAGTGCTATGGGCCCGACCTACGAGCAGTACTTC,TRBV12-3/TRBV12-4,TRBJ2-7,few,-
CASSGLAGARTTDTQYF,TGTGCCAGCAGCGGACTAGCGGGAGCTAGGACCACAGATACGCAGTATTTT,TRBV6-1,TRBJ2-3,-,TRBD2
CASSGGFYNEQFF,TGTGCCAGCAGCGGGGGTTTCTACAATGAGCAGTTCTTC,TRBV7-2,TRBJ2-1,-,-
CASSLGPWQASTDEQYF,TGTGCCAGCAGCTTAGGGCCCTGGCAGGCCAGCACCGACGAGCAGTACTTC,TRBV7-8,TRBJ2-7,-,-
CAWRVASNNSPLHF,TGTGCCTGGAGAGTAGCATCGAATAATTCACCCCTCCACTTT,TRBV30,TRBJ1-6,few,-
CSVEQGVNIQYF,TGCAGCGTTGAACAGGGTGTAAACATTCAGTACTTC,TRBV29-1,TRBJ2-4,-,-
CASRIQGRNIQYF,TGTGCCAGCAGGATTCAGGGTAGAAACATTCAGTACTTC,TRBV6-1,TRBJ2-4,once,-
CSALKGTDEKLFF,TGCAGTGCGCTCAAGGGGACTGATGAAAAACTGTTTTTT,TRBV20-1,TRBJ1-4,-,-
CSGGWGEGTDTQYF,TGCAGCGGGGGTTGGGGGGAAGGAACAGATACGCAGTATTTT,TRBV29-1,TRBJ2-3,-,-
CSASRRVQWEQFF,TGCAGTGCTAGCCGGCGGGTACAATGGGAGCAGTTCTTC,TRBV20-1,TRBJ2-1,-,-
CSLLGASGSSYNEQFF,TGCAGCCTGCTCGGGGCTAGCGGGAGCTCCTACAATGAGCAGTTCTTC,TRBV29-1,TRBJ2-1,-,TRBD2
CASSSASSGANVLTF,TGTGCCAGCAGTTCCGCCAGCTCTGGGGCCAACGTCCTGACTTTC,TRBV27,TRBJ2-6,-,-
CASSGATGLSETQYF,TGTGCCAGCAGCGGGGCGACAGGGCTGTCGGAGACCCAGTACTTC,TRBV9,TRBJ2-5,-,TRBD1
CANPMEGANTDTQYF,TGTGCCAACCCCATGGAGGGGGCGAACACAGATACGCAGTATTTT,TRBV27,TRBJ2-3,-,-
CAWSDRGGIQPQHF,TGTGCCTGGTCGGACAGGGGGGGCATCCAGCCCCAGCATTTT,TRBV30,TRBJ1-5,-,TRBD1
CSAGLAHYNEQFF,TGCAGCGCCGGACTAGCGCACTACAATGAGCAGTTCTTC,TRBV29-1,TRBJ2-1,-,TRBD2
CASSFDTYRGIAGVGNEQFF,TGTGCCAGCAGCTTTGATACTTACAGGGGAATAGCGGGAGTAGGCAATGAGCAGTTCTTC,TRBV12-3/TRBV12-4,TRBJ2-1,-,TRBD2
CSVDPQAGGYTF,TGCAGCGTTGATCCGCAAGCGGGGGGCTACACCTTC,TRBV29-1,TRBJ1-2,many,-
CASSQDGKARTESSPLHF,TGTGCCAGCAGCCAAGACGGGAAAGCGAGGACAGAGTCTTCACCCCTCCACTTT,TRBV4-2,TRBJ1-6,once,-
CASSSTSYEQFF,TGTGCCAGCAGCTCCACTAGCTATGAGCAGTTCTTC,TRBV7-2,TRBJ2-1,few,-
CASSSTTGDYEQYF,TGTGCCAGCAGCTCGACCACAGGGGACTACGAGCAGTACTTC,TRBV7-2,TRBJ2-7,few,TRBD1
CSVYTRLAGDTQYF,TGCAGTGTTTACACCCGACTAGCGGGAGATACGCAGTATTTT,TRBV20-1,TRBJ2-3,-,TRBD2
CASSLQWEQYF,TGTGCCAGCAGCTTACAGTGGGAGCAGTACTTC,TRBV7-2,TRBJ2-7,few,-
CASSLQAYNEQFF,TGTGCCAGCAGCTTACAAGCCTACAATGAGCAGTTCTTC,TRBV7-2,TRBJ2-1,-,-
CASTAGAHYNEQFF,TGTGCCAGCACTGCCGGAGCTCACTACAATGAGCAGTTCTTC,TRBV12-3/TRBV12-4,TRBJ2-1,once,-
CASSKRGSAEPDDNEQFF,TGTGCCAGCAGCAAGCGGGGTAGCGCCGAGCCGGATGACAATGAGCAGTTCTTC,TRBV5-4,TRBJ2-1,-,TRBD2
CSARPPGYEQYF,TGCAGTGCTAGACCCCCGGGGTACGAGCAGTACTTC,TRBV20-1,TRBJ2-7,-,-
CASSLRDGASYGYTF,TGTGCCAGCAGTTTACGGGACGGCGCATCCTATGGCTACACCTTC,TRBV27,TRBJ1-2,few,-
CASSLGRDRGEQFF,TGCGCCAGCAGCTTGGGGCGGGATCGGGGTGAGCAGTTCTTC,TRBV5-1,TRBJ2-1,-,-
CASRLEGLFTDTQYF,TGTGCCAGCCGTCTGGAGGGTCTTTTCACAGATACGCAGTATTTT,TRBV7-6,TRBJ2-3,few,-
CASSIPSGANVLTF,TGTGCCAGTAGTATCCCCTCTGGGGCCAACGTCCTGACTTTC,TRBV19,TRBJ2-6,once,-
CASTPTGESSYNSPLHF,TGTGCCAGCACCCCCACTGGGGAGAGCTCCTATAATTCACCCCTCCACTTT,TRBV27,TRBJ1-6,-,-